The clone carrying this T cell receptor (beta chain) came up a few times. The data belong to a study of blood T cell repertoires in COVID-19. Study at large: Researchers got acute and convalescent COVID-19 samples from the United States, Italy and Spain. Sources were T cells, B-cell-depleted T cells, or PBMCs; the material itself was cDNA or gDNA.

The germline CDR1 and CDR2 sequences are MNHNS and SASEGT. CDR3 length: 17 residues. The V and J ends lost 2 bases and 5 bases, in that order; junction bases with no gene match: 7. In the original workflow: Amplifying reference gene primers gave estimates of nucleated cell counts. The method was immunoSEQ multiplex PCR; TCRdb's version includes in-frame clones alone and lacks a portion of them. V, J and clone size derive from that table, while D and trimming were established from the DNA sequence. The sample carries 220,000 or so clones, approximately 83% recorded once. Sequencing was done on a sample of peripheral blood. This TCR was sampled from a woman aged 55-70 years with acute or convalescent COVID-19. This chain links TRBV6-1 with TRBJ2-7; 15 bases agree with TRBD2. The DNA for the CDR3 is TGTGCCAGCAGTGAAAGGACTAGCGGGGGGGTGGTCCACGAGCAGTACTTC. Protein sequence: CASSERTSGGVVHEQYF.